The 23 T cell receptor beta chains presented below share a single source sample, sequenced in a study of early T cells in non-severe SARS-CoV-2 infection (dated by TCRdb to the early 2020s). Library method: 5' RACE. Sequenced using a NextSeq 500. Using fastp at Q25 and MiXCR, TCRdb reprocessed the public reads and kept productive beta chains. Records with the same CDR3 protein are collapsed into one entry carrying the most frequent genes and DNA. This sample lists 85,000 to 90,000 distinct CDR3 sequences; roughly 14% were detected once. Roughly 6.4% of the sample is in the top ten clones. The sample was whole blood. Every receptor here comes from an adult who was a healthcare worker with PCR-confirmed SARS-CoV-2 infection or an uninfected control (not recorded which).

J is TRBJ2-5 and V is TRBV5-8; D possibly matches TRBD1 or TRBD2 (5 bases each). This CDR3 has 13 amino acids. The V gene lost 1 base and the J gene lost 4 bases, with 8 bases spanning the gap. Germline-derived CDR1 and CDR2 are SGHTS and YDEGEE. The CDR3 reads CASSLRGGETQYF. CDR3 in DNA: TGTGCCAGCAGCTTGCGGGGCGGAGAGACCCAGTACTTC.

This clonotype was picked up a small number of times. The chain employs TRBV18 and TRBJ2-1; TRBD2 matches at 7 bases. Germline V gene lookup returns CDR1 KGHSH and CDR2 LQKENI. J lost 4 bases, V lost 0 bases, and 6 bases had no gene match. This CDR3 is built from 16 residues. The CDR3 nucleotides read TGTGCCAGCTCACCACCAGGGGCTAGCGGATACAATGAGCAGTTCTTC. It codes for CASSPPGASGYNEQFF.

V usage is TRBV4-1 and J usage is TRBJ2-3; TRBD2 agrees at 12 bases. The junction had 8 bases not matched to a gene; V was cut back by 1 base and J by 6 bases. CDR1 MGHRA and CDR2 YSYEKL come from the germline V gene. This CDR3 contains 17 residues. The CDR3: CASSQVPWTSGMDTQYF. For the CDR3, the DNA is TGCGCCAGCAGCCAAGTACCCTGGACTAGCGGGATGGATACGCAGTATTTT.

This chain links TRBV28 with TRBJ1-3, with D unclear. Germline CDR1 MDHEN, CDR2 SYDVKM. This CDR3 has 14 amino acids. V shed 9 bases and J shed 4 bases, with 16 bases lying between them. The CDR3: CARTPASPGNTIYF. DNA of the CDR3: TGTGCCAGAACTCCAGCCTCCCCGGGAAACACCATATATTTT. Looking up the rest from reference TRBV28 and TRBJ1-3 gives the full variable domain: DVKVTQSSRYLVKRTGEKVFLECVQDMDHENMFWYRQDPGLGLRLIYFSYDVKMKEKGDIPEGYSVSREKKERFSLILESASTNQTSMYLCARTPASPGNTIYFGEGSWLTVV.

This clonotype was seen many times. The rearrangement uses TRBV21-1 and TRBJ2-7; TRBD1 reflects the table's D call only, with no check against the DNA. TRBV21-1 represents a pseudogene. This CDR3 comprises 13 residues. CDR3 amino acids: CASSDSTGGEQYF. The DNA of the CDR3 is TGTGCCAGCAGCGACTCGACAGGGGGCGAGCAGTACTTC.

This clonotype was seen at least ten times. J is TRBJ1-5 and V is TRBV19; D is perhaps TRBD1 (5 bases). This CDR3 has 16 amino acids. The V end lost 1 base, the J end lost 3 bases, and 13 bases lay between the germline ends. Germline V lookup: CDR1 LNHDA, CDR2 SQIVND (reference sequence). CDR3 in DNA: TGTGCCAGTAGTATAGTTGGAGGGGCGCCCAATCAGCCCCAGCATTTT. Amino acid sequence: CASSIVGGAPNQPQHF. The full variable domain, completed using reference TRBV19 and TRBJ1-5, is DGGITQSPKYLFRKEGQNVTLSCEQNLNHDAMYWYRQDPGQGLRLIYYSQIVNDFQKGDIAEGYSVSREKKESFPLTVTSAQKNPTAFYLCASSIVGGAPNQPQHFGDGTRLSIL.

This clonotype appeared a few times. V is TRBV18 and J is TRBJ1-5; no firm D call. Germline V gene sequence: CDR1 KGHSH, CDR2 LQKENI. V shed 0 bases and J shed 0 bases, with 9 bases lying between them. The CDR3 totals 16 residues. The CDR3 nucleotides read TGTGCCAGCTCACCACCGCCGGGTAGTAGCAATCAGCCCCAGCATTTT. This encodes CASSPPPGSSNQPQHF.

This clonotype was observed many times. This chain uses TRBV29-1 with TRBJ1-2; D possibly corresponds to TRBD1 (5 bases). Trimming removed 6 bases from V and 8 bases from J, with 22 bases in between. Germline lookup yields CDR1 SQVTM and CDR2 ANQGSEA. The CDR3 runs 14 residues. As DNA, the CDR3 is TGCAGCGTGTCCCAACCCAGCCGGGGCGGCGGCTACACCTTC. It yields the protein CSVSQPSRGGGYTF. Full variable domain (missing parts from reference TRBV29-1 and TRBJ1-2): SAVISQKPSRDICQRGTSLTIQCQVDSQVTMMFWYRQQPGQSLTLIATANQGSEATYESGFVIDKFPISRPNLTFSTLTVSNMSPEDSSIYLCSVSQPSRGGGYTFGSGTRLTVV.

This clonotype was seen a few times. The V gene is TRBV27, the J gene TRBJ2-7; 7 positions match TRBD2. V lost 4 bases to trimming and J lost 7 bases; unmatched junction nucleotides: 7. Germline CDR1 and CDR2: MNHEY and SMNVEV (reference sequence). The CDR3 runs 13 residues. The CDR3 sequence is CASSSAGAREQYF. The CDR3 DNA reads TGTGCCAGCAGTTCGGCGGGAGCTCGGGAGCAGTACTTC.

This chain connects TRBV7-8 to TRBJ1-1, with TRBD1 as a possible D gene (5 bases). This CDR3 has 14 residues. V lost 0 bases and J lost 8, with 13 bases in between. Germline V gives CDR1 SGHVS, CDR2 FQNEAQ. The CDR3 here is CASSLARGTAEAFF. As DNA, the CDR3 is TGTGCCAGCAGCTTAGCACGGGGGACTGCGGAAGCTTTCTTT.

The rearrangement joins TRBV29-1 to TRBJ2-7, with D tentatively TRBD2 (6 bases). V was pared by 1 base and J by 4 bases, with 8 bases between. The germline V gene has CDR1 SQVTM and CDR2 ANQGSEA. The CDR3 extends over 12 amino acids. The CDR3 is CSVEVGGYEQYF. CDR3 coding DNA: TGCAGCGTTGAAGTCGGGGGTTACGAGCAGTACTTC.

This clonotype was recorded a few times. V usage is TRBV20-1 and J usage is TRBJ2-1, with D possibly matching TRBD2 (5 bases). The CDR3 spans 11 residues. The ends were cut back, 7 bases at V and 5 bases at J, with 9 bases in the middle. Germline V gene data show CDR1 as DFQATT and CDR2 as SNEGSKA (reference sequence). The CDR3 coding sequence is TGCAGTGTCCACGGGGACAATGAGCAGTTCTTC. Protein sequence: CSVHGDNEQFF.

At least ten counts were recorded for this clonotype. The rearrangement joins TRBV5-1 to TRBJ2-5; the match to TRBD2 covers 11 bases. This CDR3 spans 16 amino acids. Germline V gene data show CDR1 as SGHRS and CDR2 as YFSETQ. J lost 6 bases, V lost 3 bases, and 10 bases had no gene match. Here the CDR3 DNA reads TGCGCCAGCAGCTCAGAACTAGCGGGAGCTGGCAAGACCCAGTACTTC. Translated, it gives CASSSELAGAGKTQYF.

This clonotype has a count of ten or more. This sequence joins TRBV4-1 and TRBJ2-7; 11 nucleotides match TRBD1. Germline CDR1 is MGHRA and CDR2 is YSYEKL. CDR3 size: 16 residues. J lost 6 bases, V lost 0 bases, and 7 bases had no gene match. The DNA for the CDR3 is TGCGCCAGCAGCCAAGATGCTGGACAGGGGGCGGGCGAGCAGTACTTC. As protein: CASSQDAGQGAGEQYF.

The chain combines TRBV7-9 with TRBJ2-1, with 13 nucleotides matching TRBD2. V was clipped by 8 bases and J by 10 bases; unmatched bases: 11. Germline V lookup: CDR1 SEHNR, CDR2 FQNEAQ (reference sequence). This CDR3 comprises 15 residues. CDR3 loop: CASASGTSGMEEQFF. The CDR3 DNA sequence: TGTGCCAGCGCGTCCGGGACTAGCGGGATGGAGGAGCAGTTCTTC.

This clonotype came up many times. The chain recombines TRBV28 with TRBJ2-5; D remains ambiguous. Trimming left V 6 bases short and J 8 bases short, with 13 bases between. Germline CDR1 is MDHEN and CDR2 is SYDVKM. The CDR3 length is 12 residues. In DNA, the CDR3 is TGTGCCAGCAGCCCCGACGGAATAACCCAGTACTTC. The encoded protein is CASSPDGITQYF.

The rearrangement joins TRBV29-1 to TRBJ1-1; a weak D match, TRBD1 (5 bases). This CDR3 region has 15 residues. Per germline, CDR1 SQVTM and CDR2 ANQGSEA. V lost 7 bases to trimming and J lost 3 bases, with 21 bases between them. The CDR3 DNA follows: TGCAGCGCGACCCCCCGGGGGGTTTCCTACACTGAAGCTTTCTTT. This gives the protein CSATPRGVSYTEAFF.

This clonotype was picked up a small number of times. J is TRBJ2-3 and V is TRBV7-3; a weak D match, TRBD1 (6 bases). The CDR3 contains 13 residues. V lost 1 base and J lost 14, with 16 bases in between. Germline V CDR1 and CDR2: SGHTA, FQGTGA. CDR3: CASSLMRAGVRYF. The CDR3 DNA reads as TGTGCCAGCAGCTTAATGCGAGCAGGGGTCCGGTATTTT.

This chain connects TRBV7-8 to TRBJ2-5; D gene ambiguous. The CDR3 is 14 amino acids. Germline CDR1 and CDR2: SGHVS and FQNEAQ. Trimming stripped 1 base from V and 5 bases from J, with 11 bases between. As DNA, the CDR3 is TGTGCCAGCAGCTTAGTGGGTCGGACGGAGACCCAGTACTTC. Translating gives CASSLVGRTETQYF.

CDR3 DNA sequence: TGTGCCAGCAGTGTCGCGGACAGGGTGAACACTGAAGCTTTCTTT. Its protein product is CASSVADRVNTEAFF. V gene TRBV2 combines with J gene TRBJ1-1; 8 nucleotides line up with TRBD1. With V trimmed by 4 bases and J by 0 bases, 4 bases remained unmatched. The CDR3 contains 15 residues. The germline CDR1 and CDR2 sequences are SNHLY and FYNNEI.

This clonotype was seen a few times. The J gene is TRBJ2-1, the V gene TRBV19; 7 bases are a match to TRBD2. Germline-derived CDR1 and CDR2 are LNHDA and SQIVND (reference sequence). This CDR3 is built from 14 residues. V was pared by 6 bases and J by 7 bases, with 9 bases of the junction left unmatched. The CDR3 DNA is TGTGCCAGTAGGGTGACGGGAGGCCTTAATGAGCAGTTCTTC. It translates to CASRVTGGLNEQFF.

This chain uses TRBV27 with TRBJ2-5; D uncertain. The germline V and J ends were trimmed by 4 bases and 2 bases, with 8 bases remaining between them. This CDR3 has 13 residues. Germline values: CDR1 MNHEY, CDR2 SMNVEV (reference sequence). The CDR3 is CASSWAVQETQYF. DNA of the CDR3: TGTGCCAGCAGTTGGGCAGTACAAGAGACCCAGTACTTC.

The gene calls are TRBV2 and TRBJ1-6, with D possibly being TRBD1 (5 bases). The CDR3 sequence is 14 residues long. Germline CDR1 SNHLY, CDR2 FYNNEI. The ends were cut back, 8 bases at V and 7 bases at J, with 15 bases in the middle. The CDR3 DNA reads TGTGCCAGCCGACTGGGACCAAACAATTCACCCCTCCACTTT. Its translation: CASRLGPNNSPLHF.